A selection of T cell receptor beta chains follows, all from one sample in a study of blood T cells in healthy people across ages. Using its own MiXCR run on the 5' RACE reads, TCRdb lists one record per CDR3 protein. This table holds about 1.1 million distinct CDR3 sequences, 30% to 40% found once. Sequencing was performed on blood. These receptor sequences come from a man aged 18 to 30 in good health. Both conserved end residues are part of each CDR3. Each record gives: CDR3 protein, J gene, V gene.

CDR3 protein: CATRNYSNQPQHF
J gene: TRBJ1-5
V gene: TRBV6-5

CDR3 protein: CATQGVNNEQFF
J gene: TRBJ2-1
V gene: TRBV24-1

CDR3 protein: CASSIRDVNNSPLHF
J gene: TRBJ1-6
V gene: TRBV7-2

CDR3 protein: CASSVGTEYNEQYF
J gene: TRBJ2-7
V gene: TRBV7-2

CDR3 protein: CAISERYKVQETQYF
J gene: TRBJ2-5
V gene: TRBV10-3

CDR3 protein: CASNAGQAYNEQFF
J gene: TRBJ2-1
V gene: TRBV27

CDR3 protein: CASSLEGAGGLNEQFF
J gene: TRBJ2-1
V gene: TRBV7-2

CDR3 protein: CASSLGASGPKPQHF
J gene: TRBJ1-5
V gene: TRBV12-1

CDR3 protein: CASREQPKGRMFF
J gene: TRBJ1-4
V gene: TRBV3-1

CDR3 protein: CASSPPGGQETQFF
J gene: TRBJ2-1
V gene: TRBV9

CDR3 protein: CSASQGAEQPQHF
J gene: TRBJ1-5
V gene: TRBV20-1

CDR3 protein: CSARVTPNEQFF
J gene: TRBJ2-1
V gene: TRBV20-1

CDR3 protein: CASSQDGVGGYGYTF
J gene: TRBJ1-2
V gene: TRBV4-2

CDR3 protein: CASRQSGPRSGTDTQYF
J gene: TRBJ2-3
V gene: TRBV7-2

CDR3 protein: CASKQGRDEQFF
J gene: TRBJ2-1
V gene: TRBV27

CDR3 protein: CASSSGDRGVTEAFF
J gene: TRBJ1-1
V gene: TRBV12-3/TRBV12-4

CDR3 protein: CASSSNHGETQYF
J gene: TRBJ2-5
V gene: TRBV27

CDR3 protein: CASSLNGESGNTIYF
J gene: TRBJ1-3
V gene: TRBV7-3

CDR3 protein: CASSEARPLNTEAFF
J gene: TRBJ1-1
V gene: TRBV2

CDR3 protein: CASSSTGGVYDEQFF
J gene: TRBJ2-1
V gene: TRBV7-3

CDR3 protein: CASSSLTDRTDTQYF
J gene: TRBJ2-3
V gene: TRBV5-1

CDR3 protein: CASSQAGGLGDYTF
J gene: TRBJ1-2
V gene: TRBV19

CDR3 protein: CASSHVDYQETQYF
J gene: TRBJ2-5
V gene: TRBV4-3

CDR3 protein: CASSRDSKGNTIYF
J gene: TRBJ1-3
V gene: TRBV6-6

CDR3 protein: CSARDPPGGETQYF
J gene: .
V gene: TRBV20-1

CDR3 protein: CSVEDRDRSSYEQYF
J gene: TRBJ2-7
V gene: TRBV29-1

CDR3 protein: CASSPPGVYEQFF
J gene: TRBJ2-1
V gene: TRBV6-6

CDR3 protein: CASSLVSGVVTEAFF
J gene: TRBJ1-1
V gene: TRBV5-1

CDR3 protein: CASSVGVATNEKLFF
J gene: TRBJ1-4
V gene: TRBV9

CDR3 protein: CASSRDTSQVAFF
J gene: TRBJ1-1
V gene: TRBV18

CDR3 protein: CASTVNGQGGDGYTF
J gene: TRBJ1-2
V gene: TRBV7-9

CDR3 protein: CSVGQRGYREQFF
J gene: TRBJ2-1
V gene: TRBV29-1

CDR3 protein: CSVDLGGDTQYF
J gene: TRBJ2-3
V gene: TRBV29-1

CDR3 protein: CACRILGDRVYGYTF
J gene: TRBJ1-2
V gene: TRBV6-4

CDR3 protein: CASSLVSRHSNQPQHF
J gene: TRBJ1-5
V gene: TRBV7-2

CDR3 protein: CASSDSGRGYTF
J gene: TRBJ1-2
V gene: TRBV6-4

CDR3 protein: CASSHDRTLNTDTQYF
J gene: TRBJ2-3
V gene: TRBV6-5

CDR3 protein: CSGQGQGQETQYF
J gene: TRBJ2-5
V gene: TRBV20-1

CDR3 protein: CASSGEPFTDTQYF
J gene: TRBJ2-3
V gene: TRBV5-1

CDR3 protein: CASGSGTADAGELFF
J gene: TRBJ2-2
V gene: TRBV12-5

CDR3 protein: CAQLGDSYGYTF
J gene: TRBJ1-2
V gene: TRBV21-1

CDR3 protein: CASTKDRGERNSPLHF
J gene: TRBJ1-6
V gene: TRBV6-6

CDR3 protein: CSVARGDTQYF
J gene: TRBJ2-3
V gene: TRBV29-1

CDR3 protein: CASSTVGGAEAFF
J gene: TRBJ1-1
V gene: TRBV5-1

CDR3 protein: CASRLPSENEQFF
J gene: TRBJ2-1
V gene: TRBV5-1

CDR3 protein: CASSEVLHSNQPQHF
J gene: TRBJ1-5
V gene: TRBV6-1